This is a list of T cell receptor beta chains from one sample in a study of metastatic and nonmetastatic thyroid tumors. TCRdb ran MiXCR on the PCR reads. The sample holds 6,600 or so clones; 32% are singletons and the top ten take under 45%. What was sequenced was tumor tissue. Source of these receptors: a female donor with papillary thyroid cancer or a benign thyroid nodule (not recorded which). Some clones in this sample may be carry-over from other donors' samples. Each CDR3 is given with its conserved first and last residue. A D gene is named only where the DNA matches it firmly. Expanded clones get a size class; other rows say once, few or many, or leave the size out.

CDR3aa: CASSRSGASTDTQYF; CDR3nt: TGCGCCAGCAGCCGATCCGGGGCTAGCACAGATACGCAGTATTTT; abundance: many; d_gene: .; v_gene: TRBV10-2; j_gene: TRBJ2-3
CDR3aa: CSARDQGRFTEAFF; CDR3nt: TGCAGTGCTAGAGATCAGGGAAGGTTCACTGAAGCTTTCTTT; abundance: medium-sized; d_gene: .; v_gene: TRBV20-1; j_gene: TRBJ1-1
CDR3aa: CASSFRLPVAPNTEAFF; CDR3nt: TGTGCCAGCAGTTTCCGACTCCCGGTAGCCCCCAACACTGAAGCTTTCTTT; abundance: few; d_gene: .; v_gene: TRBV12-3/TRBV12-4; j_gene: TRBJ1-1
CDR3aa: CASSLNAAGLGSEQFF; CDR3nt: TGTGCCAGCAGCTTAAACGCTGCGGGACTAGGAAGCGAGCAGTTCTTC; abundance: many; d_gene: TRBD2; v_gene: TRBV7-3; j_gene: TRBJ2-1
CDR3aa: CASSLVIGRGETQYF; CDR3nt: TGTGCCAGCAGCTTAGTTATAGGGAGAGGTGAGACCCAGTACTTC; abundance: many; d_gene: .; v_gene: TRBV7-2; j_gene: TRBJ2-5
CDR3aa: CASSPGHPRGYNYGYTF; CDR3nt: TGTGCCAGCTCACCTGGACACCCGAGAGGGTATAACTATGGCTACACCTTC; abundance: few; d_gene: .; v_gene: TRBV18; j_gene: TRBJ1-2
CDR3aa: CASRIDYQNTGELFF; CDR3nt: TGTGCCAGCAGGATTGACTACCAGAACACCGGGGAGCTGTTTTTT; abundance: few; d_gene: .; v_gene: TRBV28; j_gene: TRBJ2-2
CDR3aa: CSARDRASGGPYGYTF; CDR3nt: TGCAGTGCTAGAGATAGGGCTTCCGGCGGCCCATATGGCTACACCTTC; abundance: .; d_gene: .; v_gene: TRBV20-1; j_gene: TRBJ1-2
CDR3aa: CSAGTGKRKDTEAFF; CDR3nt: TGCAGTGCTGGGACAGGTAAACGGAAGGACACTGAAGCTTTCTTT; abundance: .; d_gene: TRBD1; v_gene: TRBV20-1; j_gene: TRBJ1-1
CDR3aa: CASSFEGERGYTF; CDR3nt: TGTGCCAGCAGCTTCGAGGGTGAGAGGGGCTACACCTTC; abundance: .; d_gene: .; v_gene: TRBV6-1; j_gene: TRBJ1-2
CDR3aa: CASSQATSESLETQYF; CDR3nt: TGCGCCAGCAGCCAAGCGACTAGCGAGAGCTTAGAGACCCAGTACTTC; abundance: .; d_gene: TRBD2; v_gene: TRBV4-3; j_gene: TRBJ2-5
CDR3aa: CAWSAGTEDSGELFF; CDR3nt: TGTGCCTGGAGTGCCGGGACGGAGGACTCAGGGGAGCTGTTTTTT; abundance: .; d_gene: .; v_gene: TRBV30; j_gene: TRBJ2-2
CDR3aa: CASSQLAATYEQYF; CDR3nt: TGTGCCAGCAGCCAATTAGCGGCAACCTACGAGCAGTACTTC; abundance: .; d_gene: .; v_gene: TRBV7-2; j_gene: TRBJ2-7
CDR3aa: CASSLGLAELYEQYF; CDR3nt: TGTGCCAGCAGCTTAGGTCTAGCGGAGCTCTACGAGCAGTACTTC; abundance: many; d_gene: TRBD2; v_gene: TRBV7-9; j_gene: TRBJ2-7
CDR3aa: CAWSVRGVKAGNTIYF; CDR3nt: TGTGCCTGGAGTGTACGGGGGGTAAAAGCTGGAAACACCATATATTTT; abundance: .; d_gene: .; v_gene: TRBV30; j_gene: TRBJ1-3
CDR3aa: CASSPLAGGIGGGELFF; CDR3nt: TGTGCCAGCTCACCACTCGCGGGAGGGATTGGCGGCGGGGAGCTGTTTTTT; abundance: medium-sized; d_gene: TRBD2; v_gene: TRBV18; j_gene: TRBJ2-2
CDR3aa: CATSHSPGQGADTQYF; CDR3nt: TGTGCCACCAGTCACTCACCGGGACAGGGGGCAGATACGCAGTATTTT; abundance: few; d_gene: TRBD1; v_gene: TRBV24-1; j_gene: TRBJ2-3
CDR3aa: CASSYPPPSGRREQFF; CDR3nt: TGTGCCAGCAGTTACCCTCCGCCTAGCGGGAGAAGAGAGCAGTTCTTC; abundance: medium-sized; d_gene: TRBD2; v_gene: TRBV6-2/TRBV6-3; j_gene: TRBJ2-1
CDR3aa: CASSYITGNSGNTIYF; CDR3nt: TGTGCCAGCAGTTACATTACAGGAAACTCTGGAAACACCATATATTTT; abundance: few; d_gene: .; v_gene: TRBV6-2/TRBV6-3; j_gene: TRBJ1-3
CDR3aa: CASGDRTGRVEQYF; CDR3nt: TGTGCCAGCGGGGACCGGACAGGGCGGGTCGAGCAGTACTTC; abundance: medium-sized; d_gene: TRBD1; v_gene: TRBV28; j_gene: TRBJ2-7
CDR3aa: CATSDSGQTTTDTQYF; CDR3nt: TGTGCCACCAGTGACTCAGGACAGACAACCACAGATACGCAGTATTTT; abundance: few; d_gene: .; v_gene: TRBV24-1; j_gene: TRBJ2-3
CDR3aa: CGSSTSLPGTYSKETQYF; CDR3nt: TGCGGCAGCAGCACCTCCTTGCCCGGGACTTACTCGAAAGAGACCCAGTACTTC; abundance: .; d_gene: .; v_gene: TRBV5-1; j_gene: TRBJ2-5
CDR3aa: CASSLTPTGMEVNQPQHF; CDR3nt: TGTGCCAGCAGCTTAACCCCGACAGGGATGGAGGTCAATCAGCCCCAGCATTTT; abundance: .; d_gene: TRBD1; v_gene: TRBV11-1; j_gene: TRBJ1-5
CDR3aa: CSGQRGTNEKLFF; CDR3nt: TGCAGCGGACAAAGGGGAACTAATGAAAAACTGTTTTTT; abundance: .; d_gene: .; v_gene: TRBV29-1; j_gene: TRBJ1-4
CDR3aa: CAISKEQTNEQFF; CDR3nt: TGTGCCATCAGTAAGGAACAGACCAATGAGCAGTTCTTC; abundance: .; d_gene: .; v_gene: TRBV10-3; j_gene: TRBJ2-1
CDR3aa: CASSGGTGPSSGNTIYF; CDR3nt: TGTGCCAGCAGCGGGGGGACGGGACCAAGCTCTGGAAACACCATATATTTT; abundance: .; d_gene: .; v_gene: TRBV9; j_gene: TRBJ1-3
CDR3aa: CSGIIPGLSSYEQYF; CDR3nt: TGCAGTGGGATAATCCCGGGACTCAGCTCCTACGAGCAGTACTTC; abundance: .; d_gene: .; v_gene: TRBV20-1; j_gene: TRBJ2-7